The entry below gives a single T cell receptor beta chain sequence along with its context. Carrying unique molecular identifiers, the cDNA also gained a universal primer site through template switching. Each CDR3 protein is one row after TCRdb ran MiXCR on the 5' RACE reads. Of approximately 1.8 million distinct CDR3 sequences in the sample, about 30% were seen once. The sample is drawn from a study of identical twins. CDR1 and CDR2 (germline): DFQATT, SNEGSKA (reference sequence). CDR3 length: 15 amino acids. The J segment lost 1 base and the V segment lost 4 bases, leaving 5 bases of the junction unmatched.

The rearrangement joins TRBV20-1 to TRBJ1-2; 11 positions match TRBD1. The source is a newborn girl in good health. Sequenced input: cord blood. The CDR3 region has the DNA TGCAGTGCTAAGGGGACAGGGGGTTATAACTATGGCTACACCTTC. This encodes CSAKGTGGYNYGYTF.